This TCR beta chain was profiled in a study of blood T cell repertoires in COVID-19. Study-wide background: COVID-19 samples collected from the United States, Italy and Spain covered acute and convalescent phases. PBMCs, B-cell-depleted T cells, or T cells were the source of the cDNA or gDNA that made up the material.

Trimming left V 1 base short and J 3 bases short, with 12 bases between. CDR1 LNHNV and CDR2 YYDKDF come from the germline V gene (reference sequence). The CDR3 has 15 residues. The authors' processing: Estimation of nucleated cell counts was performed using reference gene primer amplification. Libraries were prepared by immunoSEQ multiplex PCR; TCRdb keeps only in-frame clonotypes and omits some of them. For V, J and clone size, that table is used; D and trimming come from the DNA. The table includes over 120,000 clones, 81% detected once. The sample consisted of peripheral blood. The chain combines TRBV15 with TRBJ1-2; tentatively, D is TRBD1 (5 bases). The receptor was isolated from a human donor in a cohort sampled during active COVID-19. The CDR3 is CATSRGQPSDYGYTF. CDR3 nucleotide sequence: TGTGCCACCAGCAGAGGACAGCCGTCGGACTATGGCTACACCTTC.